These T cell receptor beta chains were read from a single sample in a study of cytomegalovirus exposure and HLA in healthy donors. Using immunoSEQ multiplex PCR, the repertoire was profiled, and TCRdb retains in-frame clones only, with some absent. The sample contains around 90,000 clones, 79% of which appear only once. Material: PBMCs. The receptors come from a male donor in good health and CMV-seropositive. Each CDR3 is given with its conserved first and last residue. The order of the fields is CDR3 DNA, CDR3 protein, D gene, J gene, V gene, clone size. D genes are given only for firm matches. Not all rows give a size; the values are once, few, many and, for expanded clones, a class.

TGTGCCAGCAGTGAATGGGGTACAGGTGGTTATGGCTACACCTTC | CASSEWGTGGYGYTF | - | TRBJ1-2 | TRBV25-1 | once
TGTGCCAGCAGCGTAGCGGGCCAGGAGGGCTCCTACGAGCAGTACTTC | CASSVAGQEGSYEQYF | - | TRBJ2-7 | TRBV9 | -
TGTGCCAGCAGCTCCGGGACAGGGGGACAGCCCCAGCATTTT | CASSSGTGGQPQHF | TRBD1 | TRBJ1-5 | TRBV13 | -
TGTGCCAGCTCACCAGACAGGGGGCTGAGCTATGGCTACACCTTC | CASSPDRGLSYGYTF | TRBD1 | TRBJ1-2 | TRBV18 | -
TGTGCCAGCAGCCAGGGTAGCGGTAGCAATCAGCCCCAGCATTTT | CASSQGSGSNQPQHF | - | TRBJ1-5 | TRBV2 | -
TGTGCCAGCAGTGGACAGATCTACACTGAAGCTTTCTTT | CASSGQIYTEAFF | - | TRBJ1-1 | TRBV2 | -
TGCGCCAGCAGCTTGGTGCCAGGGGGTGGCTACACCTTC | CASSLVPGGGYTF | TRBD1 | TRBJ1-2 | TRBV5-1 | -
TGTGCCAGCAGTGCCCGACAGGGTCCATGGCCCCAGCATTTT | CASSARQGPWPQHF | TRBD1 | TRBJ1-5 | TRBV2 | -
TGCGCCAGGGGTATTGAGGGGGACACAGATACGCAGTATTTT | CARGIEGDTDTQYF | - | TRBJ2-3 | TRBV10-1 | once
TGCGCCAGCAGCTTGGAACCGACAGGGGGCCGGACTGAAGCTTTCTTT | CASSLEPTGGRTEAFF | TRBD1 | TRBJ1-1 | TRBV5-1 | -
TGTGCCTGGAGTCAACAGATTAATGAAAAACTGTTTTTT | CAWSQQINEKLFF | - | TRBJ1-4 | TRBV30 | -